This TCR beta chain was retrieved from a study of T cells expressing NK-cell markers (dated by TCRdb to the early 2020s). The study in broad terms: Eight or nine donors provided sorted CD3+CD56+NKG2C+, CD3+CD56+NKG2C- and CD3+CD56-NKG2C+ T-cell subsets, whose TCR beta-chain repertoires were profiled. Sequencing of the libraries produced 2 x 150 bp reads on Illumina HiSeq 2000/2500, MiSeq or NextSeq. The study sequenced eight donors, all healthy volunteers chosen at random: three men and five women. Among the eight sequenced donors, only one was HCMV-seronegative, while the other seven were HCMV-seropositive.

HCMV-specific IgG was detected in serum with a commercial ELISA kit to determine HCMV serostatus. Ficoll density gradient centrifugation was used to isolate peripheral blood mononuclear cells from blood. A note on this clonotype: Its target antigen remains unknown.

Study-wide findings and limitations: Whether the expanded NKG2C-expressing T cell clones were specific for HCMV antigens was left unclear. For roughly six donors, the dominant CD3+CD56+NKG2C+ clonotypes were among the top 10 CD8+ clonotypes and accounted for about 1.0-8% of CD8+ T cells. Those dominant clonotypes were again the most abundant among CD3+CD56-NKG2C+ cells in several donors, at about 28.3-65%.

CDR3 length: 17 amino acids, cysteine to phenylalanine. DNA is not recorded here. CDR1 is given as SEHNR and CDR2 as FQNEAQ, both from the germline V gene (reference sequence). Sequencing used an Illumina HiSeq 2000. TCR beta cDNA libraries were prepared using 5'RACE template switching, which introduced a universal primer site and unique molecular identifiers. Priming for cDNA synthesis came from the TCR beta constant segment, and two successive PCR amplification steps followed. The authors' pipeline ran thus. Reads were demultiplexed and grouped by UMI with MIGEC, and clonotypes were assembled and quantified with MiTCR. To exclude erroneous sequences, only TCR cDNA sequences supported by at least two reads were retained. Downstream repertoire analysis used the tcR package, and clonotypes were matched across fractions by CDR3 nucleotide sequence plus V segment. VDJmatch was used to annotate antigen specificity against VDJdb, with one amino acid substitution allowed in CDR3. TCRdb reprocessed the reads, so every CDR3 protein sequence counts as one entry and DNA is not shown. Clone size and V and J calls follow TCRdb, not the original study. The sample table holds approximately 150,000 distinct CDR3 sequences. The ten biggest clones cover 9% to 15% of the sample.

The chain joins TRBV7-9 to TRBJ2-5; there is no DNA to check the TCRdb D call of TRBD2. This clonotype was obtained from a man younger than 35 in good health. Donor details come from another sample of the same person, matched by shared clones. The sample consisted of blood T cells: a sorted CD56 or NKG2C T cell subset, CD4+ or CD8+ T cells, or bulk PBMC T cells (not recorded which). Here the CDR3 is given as CASFSAPPSGRPETQYF.